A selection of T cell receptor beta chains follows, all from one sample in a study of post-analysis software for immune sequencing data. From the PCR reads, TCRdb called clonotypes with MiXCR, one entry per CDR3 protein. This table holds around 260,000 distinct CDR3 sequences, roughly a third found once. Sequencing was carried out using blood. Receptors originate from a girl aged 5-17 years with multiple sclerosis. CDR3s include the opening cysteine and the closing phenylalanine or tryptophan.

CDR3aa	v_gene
CASSLVFSGGVTDTQYF	TRBV7-2
CSVEFGGGTDTQYF	TRBV29-1
CASSSSLAGGNNEQFF	TRBV7-9
CASSPVTGLNEKLFF	TRBV5-1
CASSAIADGTDTQYF	TRBV6-1
CANSRKPEGLTYNEQFF	TRBV5-1
CSARSNWNMNTEAFF	TRBV20-1
CASSNPGTSAYEQYF	TRBV5-4
CASSPAAGNGYTF	TRBV5-1
CTSSLPREAGANVLTF	TRBV5-1
CSVEHRGRLTDTQYF	TRBV29-1
CAISESGVHEQFF	TRBV10-3
CASSLGGRPNQPQHF	TRBV5-1
CASSPSVGSYNEQFF	TRBV7-8
CASSLDGNEQFF	TRBV7-3
CASRAGGPSADTQYF	TRBV5-6
CSARDQGHMLETQYF	TRBV20-1
CASSPTDTQYF	TRBV12-3/TRBV12-4
CASNSGMAGVQETQYF	TRBV7-9
CSARDPSGAGEGQFF	TRBV20-1
CASSLRGGGAYEQFF	TRBV7-8
CASSLGGHYYNQPQHF	TRBV7-2
CASRYRDSQTQHF	TRBV6-2/TRBV6-3
CASSASGTNNSPLHF	TRBV7-9
CSAEEEADYNEQFF	TRBV20-1
CASSWRRGSTDTQYF	TRBV5-1
CASSEGRRIRGIQYF	TRBV2
CASSQDGLISPLAKNIQYF	TRBV3-1
CASSSEMSRGGEQFF	TRBV7-6
CASSLHKNAEAFF	TRBV16
CSVARGNGEQYF	TRBV29-1
CASSYRDPDSPLHF	TRBV19
CSAAGVANNEQFF	TRBV20-1
CASSIRTGTEQYF	TRBV21-1
CASSFGLLARTEEGYGYTF	TRBV28
CASSEVRDRDTQYF	TRBV2
CASGRTEAHEQYF	TRBV6-2/TRBV6-3
CASSQDRLADSYEQYF	TRBV4-1
CASSLGVPGGTYNEQFF	TRBV5-5
CASSTGLAVADTQYF	TRBV11-2
CASSPGTGVGYTF	TRBV5-1